This T cell receptor beta chain was documented in a study of beta chain features in type 1 diabetes (dated by TCRdb to 2017 to 2018). For the study in its entirety: No differences in mean age, gender distribution, total cell number or subset yield were found between patients and healthy donors. A total of 85 million to 110 million sorted cells were examined across all samples, and RNA yield correlated strongly with the number of cells per subset. Regulatory and stem cell-like memory subsets were obtained from only 8 patients and roughly 8 healthy donors, while naive and central memory subsets were obtained from all 28 donors. The study compared TCRB repertoires of sorted circulating CD4+ T cell subsets between recently diagnosed type 1 diabetes patients and matched healthy donors. Results and caveats for the whole study, not just this receptor: Naive, central memory and regulatory TCRB repertoires appeared to be more alike among patients than among healthy donors. In all four CD4+ subsets, TCRB CDR3 length was moderately but significantly shorter in type 1 diabetes patients. Because small numbers of individuals were included in the HLA sub-analyses, any influence of HLA type on TCRB rearrangement was left unresolved. Shorter templates might be favored by PCR, yet because patient and control samples were amplified and corrected together, any such skew would affect both groups equally. Because cDNA was sequenced instead of genomic DNA, highly expressing activated cells could be over-represented, though the groups showed no difference in activation or CD3 levels. Fewer insertions and more nucleotide deletions at VDJ recombination sites were observed in patients with type 1 diabetes, implying thymic rearrangement abnormalities.

Each donor gave one peripheral blood draw, averaging about 120 mL, which was collected into heparinised tubes. A BD FACSAria II and a panel including CD45RO, CCR7, CD25, CD127, CD95 and CD27 were used to sort naive, central memory, regulatory and stem cell-like memory CD4+ T cells. Every sorted population had a purity above 95%. PBMCs were separated immediately by Lymphoprep density gradient centrifugation and were stained directly, without being cultured. So that batch effects would be minimized, each experiment stained and sorted samples in pairs, pairing one healthy donor with one patient. Note on this clone: What this receptor recognizes is not known. There are no base qualities to consult, and no much larger clone falls within one base. Other DNA sequences within the sample encode an identical CDR3.

From the cysteine through the phenylalanine, the CDR3 covers 12 amino acids. Of the read, only the CDR3 DNA is kept; its 36 bases are in frame from base 1. CDR1 and CDR2 are read off the germline V gene (reference sequence) as SEHNR and FQNEAQ. Trimming takes 1 base from V and 3 bases from J, and the germline ends sit 4 bases apart. The entire isolated RNA was reverse transcribed using the High Capacity cDNA Reverse Transcription Kit, and thus expressed TCRB transcripts were sequenced. Deep immunoSEQ sequencing was applied to naive, central memory and regulatory T cell samples, giving an average of roughly 3.5 million total reads per sample. Sorted cells were lysed in RLT buffer and RNA was extracted with DNase-treated RNeasy Micro or Mini kits, depending on cell number. Each cell subset was processed on its own to prevent cross-contamination, while patient and healthy donor samples were processed together. The immunoSEQ multiplex PCR was used to amplify TCRB sequences from cDNA, yielding 87-bp fragments that span the CDR3 region. The amplicons were sequenced using the Illumina HiSeq platform. The source study handled its data this way. Synthetic template baselines were used to correct PCR bias computationally, reads within Hamming distance 2 were collapsed together, and singletons that could not be merged were discarded. Reads were aligned against IMGT so that V, D and J genes, CDR3 length and insertions or deletions at six rearrangement sites could be assigned. Within each subset, clonotype counts were normalized to the number of sorted cells before true diversity and Gini coefficients were calculated with the tcR R package. The overlap coefficient, calculated on TCRB nucleotide sequences, was used to quantify repertoire sharing. Out-of-frame TCRB sequences from naive cells were analyzed to stand in for the pre-selection repertoire. TCRdb took over this immuneACCESS table, retaining in-frame rearrangements with V and J assigned. Such tables are incomplete; in checked studies, under half of the missing clones stem from an unresolved V gene, and the remainder is unexplained. V and J calls and clone size are as listed in that table; D and trimming were resolved from the DNA. The sample records about 650,000 clones, around an eighth of which are singletons. The ten largest clones capture more than 0.09% of the sample.

The sequence came from a man aged 25 to 40 with type 1 diabetes. The chain was built from TRBV7-9 and TRBJ2-7; the D gene identity is not certain. The specimen sequenced was naive CD4+ T cells from blood. The cell subset or site label, read with the paper, signifies: true naive CD4+ T cells. In nucleotide form, the sequence is TGTGCCAGCAGCTTAGTGGGCTACGAGCAGTACTTC. Its protein product is CASSLVGYEQYF. When the CDR3 is completed using the reference TRBV7-9 and TRBJ2-7 genes on either side, the full variable domain is DTGVSQNPRHKITKRGQNVTFRCDPISEHNRLYWYRQTLGQGPEFLTYFQNEAQLEKSRLLSDRFSAERPKGSFSTLEIQRTEQGDSAMYLCASSLVGYEQYFGPGTRLTVT.